The next 12 T cell receptor beta chains were all read from a single sample in a study of blood T cell repertoires in COVID-19. Produced via immunoSEQ multiplex PCR; TCRdb's table is partial and in-frame only. The data hold around 240,000 clones, with about nine tenths observed a single time. The specimen was PBMCs or T cells enriched from blood (not recorded which). The receptor set was obtained from a human donor in a cohort exposed to, infected with or recovered from COVID-19 (not recorded which). The donor label of this sample is uncertain.

The rearrangement uses TRBV19 and TRBJ1-1, with 10 bases identical to TRBD1. Germline CDR1 and CDR2: LNHDA and SQIVND (reference sequence). Losses at the gene ends were 4 bases for V and 5 bases for J; bases not matched to a gene: 7. The CDR3 covers 15 residues. CDR3 loop: CASSRDRGPRTEAFF. For the CDR3, the DNA is TGTGCCAGTAGTAGGGACAGGGGCCCGAGGACTGAAGCTTTCTTT.

This CDR3 is CASSQVGLAGGPVETQYF. The CDR3, as DNA: TGTGCCAGCAGCCAAGTGGGACTAGCGGGGGGGCCGGTTGAGACCCAGTACTTC. The V call is TRBV4-2, the J call TRBJ2-5; 16 nucleotides line up with TRBD2. The CDR3 loop spans 18 amino acids. Germline CDR1 is LGHNA and CDR2 is YNFKEQ. Trimming took 1 base from V and 5 from J; bases not matched to a gene: 7.

The rearrangement links TRBV7-2 to TRBJ1-1, with 9 nucleotides matching TRBD1. After removal of 4 bases from V and 2 bases from J, the junction contained 2 bases not matched to a gene. The germline V gene has CDR1 SGHTA and CDR2 FQGNSA. This CDR3 contains 14 residues. CDR3 protein: CASSSGQGNTEAFF. The CDR3 DNA is TGTGCCAGCAGCTCGGGACAGGGTAACACTGAAGCTTTCTTT.

The V gene is TRBV12-3 or TRBV12-4, the J gene TRBJ2-3, with D possibly matching TRBD1 (6 bases). Trimming pared 6 bases from V and 4 bases from J, leaving 11 bases between. This CDR3 is 13 amino acids long. The CDR3 reads CASRSTGPDTQYF. The CDR3 bases are TGTGCCAGCAGATCGACAGGCCCAGATACGCAGTATTTT.

The chain couples TRBV30 to TRBJ1-2; D not certain. From germline, CDR1 is GTSNPN and CDR2 SVGIG (reference sequence). The CDR3 sequence is 14 residues long. V was pared by 5 bases and J by 2 bases, with 15 bases between. The CDR3 loop reads CAWSIPGSNYGYTF. The CDR3 DNA follows: TGTGCCTGGTCAATCCCGGGATCAAACTATGGCTACACCTTC. The complete variable domain, with remaining parts taken from reference TRBV30 and TRBJ1-2, reads SQTIHQWPATLVQPVGSPLSLECTVEGTSNPNLYWYRQAAGRGLQLLFYSVGIGQISSEVPQNLSASRPQDRQFILSSKKLLLSDSGFYLCAWSIPGSNYGYTFGSGTRLTVV.

The chain has TRBV29-1 and TRBJ1-1; possible D gene TRBD1, 6 bases. V lost 5 bases to trimming and J lost 4 bases, with 8 bases between them. From germline, CDR1 is SQVTM and CDR2 ANQGSEA. The CDR3 sequence is 11 residues long. CDR3 amino acids: CSVLQGTEAFF. CDR3 bases: TGCAGCGTTTTACAGGGCACTGAAGCTTTCTTT.

The J gene is TRBJ1-2, the V gene TRBV19; 8 bases are shared with TRBD1. Germline CDR1 reads LNHDA; CDR2 reads SQIVND (reference sequence). V was clipped by 2 bases and J by 7 bases; unmatched bases: 3. This CDR3 comprises 13 residues. This CDR3 is CASSIRTGPGYTF. CDR3 in DNA: TGTGCCAGTAGTATAAGGACAGGGCCTGGCTACACCTTC.

V usage is TRBV29-1 and J usage is TRBJ1-2; TRBD1 is a possible D gene (6 bases). V lost 6 bases to trimming and J lost 4 bases, with 12 bases between them. From germline, CDR1 is SQVTM and CDR2 ANQGSEA. The CDR3 loop spans 12 amino acids. The chain's CDR3 is CSVEQGSYGYTF. CDR3 sequence (DNA): TGCAGCGTGGAACAGGGCTCCTATGGCTACACCTTC.

The chain has TRBV4-1 and TRBJ2-3; D perhaps matches TRBD2 (6 bases). V gave up 3 bases and J gave up 5 bases, with 18 bases separating them. In germline, CDR1 is MGHRA, CDR2 YSYEKL. The CDR3 extends over 16 amino acids. CDR3 nucleotides: TGCGCCAGCAGCCAGCGACGCCGGGACTCCCAAGATACGCAGTATTTT. It specifies CASSQRRRDSQDTQYF.

The rearrangement links TRBV18 to TRBJ2-2, with 11 bases lining up with TRBD1. The V and J ends lost 3 bases and 4 bases, in that order; junction bases with no gene match: 4. Germline V gene sequence: CDR1 KGHSH, CDR2 LQKENI. The CDR3 totals 16 residues. This chain's CDR3 is CASSPRTGGSTGELFF. CDR3 bases: TGTGCCAGCTCACCTCGGACAGGGGGCAGCACCGGGGAGCTGTTTTTT.

The rearrangement uses TRBV3-1 (or the pseudogene TRBV3-2) and TRBJ2-1; tentatively, D is TRBD2 (6 bases). Trimming removed 2 bases from V and 9 bases from J, with 8 bases in between. CDR3 length: 12 amino acids. CDR1 LGHDT and CDR2 YNNKEL come from the germline V gene (reference sequence). The CDR3: CASSQLASEQFF. CDR3 DNA: TGTGCCAGCAGCCAACTAGCGTCTGAGCAGTTCTTC.

This chain links TRBV18 with TRBJ2-7, with TRBD1 as a possible D gene (5 bases). CDR1 is KGHSH and CDR2 is LQKENI in the germline V gene. Trimming removed 6 bases at V and 4 bases at J, with 22 bases between. This CDR3 contains 16 residues. The CDR3 region has the DNA TGTGCCAGCTCGAGTTCCCCGGGCCCTGGGGCGTACGAGCAGTACTTC. Translated, it gives CASSSSPGPGAYEQYF. The full variable domain, in which reference TRBV18 and TRBJ2-7 provide the parts outside the CDR3, is NAGVMQNPRHLVRRRGQEARLRCSPMKGHSHVYWYRQLPEEGLKFMVYLQKENIIDESGMPKERFSAEFPKEGPSILRIQQVVRGDSAAYFCASSSSPGPGAYEQYFGPGTRLTVT.